One and the same sample provided the 20 T cell receptor beta chains below, sequenced in a study of blood T cell repertoires in COVID-19. Here immunoSEQ multiplex PCR was the method, and the copy in TCRdb shows in-frame clones only, minus some. The table includes a few hundred thousand clones, more than 75% detected once. Sequencing was performed on peripheral blood. These TCRs come from a woman aged 80 or older with COVID-19, enrolled during active disease.

V is TRBV18 and J is TRBJ1-1, with 8 bases fitting TRBD1. J lost 2 bases, V lost 6 bases, and 8 bases had no gene match. The CDR3 is 15 amino acids. Germline values: CDR1 KGHSH, CDR2 LQKENI. The CDR3 DNA reads as TGTGCCAGCTCCCCCAACGGACAGGGTAACACTGAAGCTTTCTTT. Protein sequence: CASSPNGQGNTEAFF. Variable domain in full (rest from reference TRBV18 and TRBJ1-1): NAGVMQNPRHLVRRRGQEARLRCSPMKGHSHVYWYRQLPEEGLKFMVYLQKENIIDESGMPKERFSAEFPKEGPSILRIQQVVRGDSAAYFCASSPNGQGNTEAFFGQGTRLTVV.

The chain is built from TRBV4-2 and TRBJ2-5, with D tentatively TRBD2 (6 bases). The CDR3 runs 15 residues. Germline CDR1 reads LGHNA; CDR2 reads YNFKEQ. Trimming removed 0 bases from V and 5 bases from J, with 13 bases in between. The CDR3 DNA sequence: TGTGCCAGCAGCCAAGAACGGGAGAGAGATGAGACCCAGTACTTC. Translated: CASSQERERDETQYF.

The CDR3, as DNA: TGTGCCAGCAGCGGAAGCGGTACCAACACAGATACGCAGTATTTT. Amino acid sequence: CASSGSGTNTDTQYF. The chain combines TRBV7-6 with TRBJ2-3; TRBD2 might be the D (5 bases). The CDR3 consists of 15 residues. V was pared by 5 bases and J by 2 bases, with 14 bases between. Germline-derived CDR1 and CDR2 are SGHVS and FNYEAQ.

J is TRBJ2-1 and V is TRBV12-3 or TRBV12-4; D not resolved. V lost 5 bases to trimming and J lost 9 bases, with 11 bases between them. The CDR3 sequence is 12 residues long. The CDR3 sequence is CASSLQAGEQFF. As DNA, the CDR3 is TGTGCCAGCAGTCTTCAGGCAGGTGAGCAGTTCTTC.

The chain links TRBV30 to TRBJ2-2; D call uncertain. Germline-derived CDR1 and CDR2 are GTSNPN and SVGIG (reference sequence). Trimming pared 2 bases from V and 5 bases from J, leaving 9 bases between. This CDR3 comprises 13 residues. This CDR3 is CAWSSRYTGELFF. CDR3 nucleotides: TGTGCCTGGAGTTCTAGGTATACCGGGGAGCTGTTTTTT.

V and J are TRBV27 and TRBJ1-2; D may be TRBD1 (5 bases). Germline CDR1 reads MNHEY; CDR2 reads SMNVEV (reference sequence). The V gene lost 2 bases and the J gene lost 9 bases, with 13 bases spanning the gap. This CDR3 spans 13 amino acids. The CDR3 protein is CASSLGTSRSYTF. The CDR3, as DNA: TGTGCCAGCAGTTTAGGGACTTCGCGGAGCTACACCTTC.

CDR3 region: CASSQGGTEAFF. The CDR3 region has the DNA TGTGCCAGCAGCCAGGGAGGCACTGAAGCTTTCTTT. The chain links TRBV3-1 (or the pseudogene TRBV3-2) to TRBJ1-1; no firm D call. CDR1 LGHDT and CDR2 YNNKEL come from the germline V gene (reference sequence). CDR3 length equals 12 residues. Trimming left V 3 bases short and J 4 bases short, with 6 bases between.

The chain carries TRBV11-2 and TRBJ1-2, with 10 positions matching TRBD1. Trimming removed 5 bases from V and 0 bases from J; junction bases left unmatched: 3. The CDR3 consists of 15 residues. From germline, CDR1 is SGHAT and CDR2 FQNNGV. The CDR3 is CASSLDRGPNYGYTF. CDR3 nucleotide sequence: TGTGCCAGCAGCCTCGACAGGGGGCCTAACTATGGCTACACCTTC.

J is TRBJ1-1 and V is TRBV2; no firm D call. V lost 6 bases, J lost 3 bases, and 11 bases lay in between. The germline CDR1 and CDR2 sequences are SNHLY and FYNNEI. The CDR3 is made up of 13 amino acids. CDR3 sequence (DNA): TGTGCCAGCAGCCTCGGGTCGCACACTGAAGCTTTCTTT. As protein: CASSLGSHTEAFF.

The chain employs TRBV19 and TRBJ1-2; D remains ambiguous. V lost 4 bases and J 0 bases, leaving 9 bases between the germline ends. In germline, CDR1 is LNHDA, CDR2 SQIVND (reference sequence). This CDR3 is built from 14 residues. The chain's CDR3 is CASSRMSANYGYTF. DNA of the CDR3: TGTGCCAGTAGTAGAATGAGCGCTAACTATGGCTACACCTTC.

The chain links TRBV6-1 to TRBJ1-4; 8 bases line up with TRBD1. The CDR3 has 15 residues. J gave up 8 bases and V 1 base, and 6 bases lay outside the gene matches. From germline, CDR1 is MNHNS and CDR2 SASEGT. The CDR3 loop reads CASSEGWTGREKLFF. Here the CDR3 DNA reads TGTGCCAGCAGTGAAGGGTGGACAGGGAGGGAAAAACTGTTTTTT.

The chain couples TRBV5-1 to TRBJ2-5, with D perhaps matching TRBD2 (6 bases). CDR3 length: 16 amino acids. Looked up from germline, CDR1 is SGHRS and CDR2 is YFSETQ. V dropped 3 bases and J dropped 0 bases, with 15 bases sitting between them. This CDR3 is CASSSDPSGYQETQYF. DNA of the CDR3: TGCGCCAGCAGCTCCGACCCCAGCGGGTACCAAGAGACCCAGTACTTC.

The chain combines TRBV30 with TRBJ1-5, with a tentative D call TRBD1 (6 bases). The V gene lost 2 bases and the J gene lost 1 base, with 12 bases spanning the gap. Per the germline V gene, CDR1 is GTSNPN and CDR2 is SVGIG (reference sequence). The CDR3 totals 15 residues. The CDR3 region has the DNA TGTGCCTGGAGTACCGGGACAACAAGCAATCAGCCCCAGCATTTT. This sequence encodes CAWSTGTTSNQPQHF.

The rearrangement joins TRBV6-5 to TRBJ1-1; 7 nucleotides match TRBD1. The CDR3 is 14 residues long. The V and J ends lost 6 bases and 3 bases, in that order; junction bases with no gene match: 7. Germline CDR1 is MNHEY and CDR2 is SVGAGI. This CDR3 reads CASSLLDRDTEAFF. The CDR3 DNA is TGTGCCAGCAGCTTATTAGACAGGGACACTGAAGCTTTCTTT.

This clone occurred once. The chain employs TRBV6-1 and TRBJ2-7; the D gene is possibly TRBD1 (6 bases). The CDR3 is 15 residues long. Per germline, CDR1 MNHNS and CDR2 SASEGT. Trimming shortened V by 2 bases and J by 2 bases, and 13 bases separated the two germline ends. The CDR3 DNA follows: TGTGCCAGCAGTGAACCCAGCAGGGGCGCCTACGAGCAGTACTTC. Its protein product is CASSEPSRGAYEQYF.

Only a few counts were recorded for this clone. The CDR3 sequence: CSARTSDEQFF. CDR3 nucleotide sequence: TGCAGTGCCCGAACTAGCGATGAGCAGTTCTTC. The V call is TRBV20-1, the J call TRBJ2-1, with 7 bases that match TRBD2. Germline V gene data show CDR1 as DFQATT and CDR2 as SNEGSKA (reference sequence). J was trimmed by 8 bases and V by 6 bases; bases with no gene match: 4. The CDR3 contains 11 residues.

The DNA for the CDR3 is TGTGCCAGCAGTGCGGACAGCTATGGCTACACCTTC. Protein: CASSADSYGYTF. This chain uses TRBV28 with TRBJ1-2; the D gene is possibly TRBD1 (6 bases). Germline CDR1 MDHEN, CDR2 SYDVKM. The CDR3 runs 12 residues. V lost 5 bases, J lost 4 bases, and 8 bases lay in between.

The chain links TRBV7-9 to TRBJ1-1; no clear D. V was clipped by 3 bases and J by 0 bases, with 5 bases between them. The CDR3 is 13 residues long. Per germline, CDR1 SEHNR and CDR2 FQNEAQ (reference sequence). In nucleotides, the CDR3 is TGTGCCAGCAGCTTTGAGATGAACACTGAAGCTTTCTTT. Protein: CASSFEMNTEAFF.

The CDR3 reads CASSLSMNTEAFF. The DNA for the CDR3 is TGTGCCAGCAGCCTCTCTATGAACACTGAAGCTTTCTTT. J is TRBJ1-1 and V is TRBV3-1 (or the pseudogene TRBV3-2); D remains ambiguous. CDR1 LGHDT and CDR2 YNNKEL come from the germline V gene (reference sequence). The CDR3 consists of 13 residues. Trimming removed 4 bases from V and 0 bases from J, with 6 bases in between.

A remark on this clone: One end of the junction varies from germline; a read error may be responsible. CDR3 protein: CASSFGTNQPQRF. CDR3 DNA: TGCGCCAGCAGCTTTGGGACAAATCAGCCCCAGCGTTTT. This chain uses TRBV5-1 with TRBJ1-5; a possible D gene is TRBD1 (6 bases). Germline V gene lookup returns CDR1 SGHRS and CDR2 YFSETQ. The CDR3 runs to 13 residues.